A selection of T cell receptor beta chains follows, all from one sample in a study of metastatic and nonmetastatic thyroid tumors. TCRdb re-called the PCR reads with MiXCR. Of tens of thousands of clones listed, around 16% are singletons. Specimen: tumor tissue. These receptors all stem from a female donor with papillary thyroid cancer or a benign thyroid nodule (not recorded which). Some clones in this sample may be carry-over from other donors' samples. The CDR3 runs from the conserved cysteine through the conserved F or W. Each record gives: V gene, D gene, J gene, clone size, CDR3 DNA, CDR3 protein. D genes are given only for firm matches. Clone size, where shown, is once, few, many, or a class for clones that have expanded.

>TRBV5-4|TRBD1|TRBJ2-7|many
TGTGCCAGCAGCGTACCGGGACAGGGAACCTACGAGCAGTACTTC
CASSVPGQGTYEQYF
>TRBV7-9|.|TRBJ2-3|many
TGTGCCAGCAGATTGCAGGGCACCACAGATACGCAGTATTTT
CASRLQGTTDTQYF
>TRBV4-1|.|TRBJ2-7|many
TGCGCCAGCAGCCACGAGGGGCTCGAGCAGTACTTC
CASSHEGLEQYF
>TRBV11-2|.|TRBJ2-7|.
TGTGCCAGCAGCTCCGACTTGGGAACCTACGAGCAGTACTTC
CASSSDLGTYEQYF
>TRBV5-5|.|TRBJ2-2|.
TGTGCCAGCAGCTCCCGCCGGTTGGACACCGGGGAGCTGTTTTTT
CASSSRRLDTGELFF
>TRBV20-1|TRBD1|TRBJ1-2|many
TGCAGTGCGGGGGGGACAGTTCGTGGTGGCTACACCTTC
CSAGGTVRGGYTF
>TRBV5-1|.|TRBJ2-3|many
TGCGCCAGCAGGGGGGTGGCGGGCACAGATACGCAGTATTTT
CASRGVAGTDTQYF
>TRBV28|.|TRBJ1-5|many
TGTGCCAGCGGATGGGGGGGCAATCAGCCCCAGCATTTT
CASGWGGNQPQHF
>TRBV6-5|.|TRBJ2-7|many
TGTGCCAGCAGTTACTCGGCCCTAGCTACCTACGAGCAGTACTTC
CASSYSALATYEQYF
>TRBV18|.|TRBJ2-1|.
TGTGCCAGCTCACCCCCCCGACAGGATAACTCCTACAATGAGCAGTTCTTC
CASSPPRQDNSYNEQFF
>TRBV15|TRBD1|TRBJ2-1|medium-sized
TGTGCCACCAGCACTTACAGGGGGGCGGATGAGCAGTTCTTC
CATSTYRGADEQFF
>TRBV9|.|TRBJ2-7|many
TGTGCCAGCAGCGTAGGGGTGGGGGTCTACGAGCAGTACTTC
CASSVGVGVYEQYF
>TRBV28|TRBD2|TRBJ2-1|few
TGTGCCAGCACCCCGGGTAGCGGGAGCGGAAATGAGCAGTTCTTC
CASTPGSGSGNEQFF
>TRBV19|TRBD1|TRBJ1-2|.
TGTGCCTGGAGCTCAGCAGGGGGCCCTGGCTACACCTTC
CAWSSAGGPGYTF
>TRBV6-2/TRBV6-3|TRBD1|TRBJ1-2|.
TGTGCCAGCGGGACCGACGGGACAGGGGATGTTGGCTACACCTTC
CASGTDGTGDVGYTF
>TRBV7-2|TRBD1|TRBJ1-4|.
TGTACCAGCAGCCGCGCCGGGACAGTGGGGGTTAGTGAAAAACTGTTTTTT
CTSSRAGTVGVSEKLFF
>TRBV5-4|.|TRBJ2-5|many
TGTGCCAGCAGCTATGGGGGGAGATCGTACCAAGAGACCCAGTACTTC
CASSYGGRSYQETQYF
>TRBV2|.|TRBJ2-4|many
TGTGCCAGCAATCCGGGACCCAAGGGGGGGGCCAAAAACATTCAGTACTTC
CASNPGPKGGAKNIQYF
>TRBV4-1|.|TRBJ1-1|many
TGCGCCAGCAGCCCGTCCCGGGACGCCGGGGGAGCTTTCTTT
CASSPSRDAGGAFF
>TRBV20-1|TRBD2|TRBJ2-3|many
TGCAGTGCTAGAGGCCTACTAGCGGCCCCAGATACGCAGTATTTT
CSARGLLAAPDTQYF
>TRBV7-2|.|TRBJ1-1|many
TGTGCCAGCAGCTTATCCCCGTGGGGTGAAGCTTTCTTT
CASSLSPWGEAFF
>TRBV6-1|TRBD1|TRBJ2-7|.
TGTGCCAGCAGTGAAAAGGACAGGGCCTACGAGCAGTACTTC
CASSEKDRAYEQYF
>TRBV18|.|TRBJ1-1|many
TGTGCCAGCTCACCGCGGCGGTCAGACACTGAAGCTTTCTTT
CASSPRRSDTEAFF
>TRBV5-1|TRBD2|TRBJ2-2|many
TGCGCCAGCAGCTCCTTCGTGGGACTAGCGGGGAACACCGGGGAGCTGTTTTTT
CASSSFVGLAGNTGELFF